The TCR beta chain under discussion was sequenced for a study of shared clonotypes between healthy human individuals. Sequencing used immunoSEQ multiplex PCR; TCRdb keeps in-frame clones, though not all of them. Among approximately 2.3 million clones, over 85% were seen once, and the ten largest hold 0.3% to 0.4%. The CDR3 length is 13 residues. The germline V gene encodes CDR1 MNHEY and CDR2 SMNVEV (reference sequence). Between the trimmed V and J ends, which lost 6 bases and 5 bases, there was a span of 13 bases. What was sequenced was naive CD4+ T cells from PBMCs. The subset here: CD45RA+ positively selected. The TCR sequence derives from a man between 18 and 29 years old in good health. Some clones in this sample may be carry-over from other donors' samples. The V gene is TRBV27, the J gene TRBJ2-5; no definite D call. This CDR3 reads CASSFSSRETQYF. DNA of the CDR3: TGTGCCAGCAGCTTCAGTAGTCGGGAGACCCAGTACTTC.